The clone carrying this T cell receptor (beta chain) was seen just once. The sample originates from a study of blood T cell repertoires in COVID-19. On the study more broadly: The samples span acute and convalescent COVID-19 from the United States, Italy and Spain. Sample material is recorded as cDNA or gDNA derived from T cells, B-cell-depleted T cells, or PBMCs.

Unmatched junction bases numbered 8, after V lost 0 bases and J lost 2 bases. There are 18 residues in the CDR3. In germline, CDR1 is LGHNA, CDR2 YSLEER. Authors' processing steps: Researchers report that nucleated cell counts were estimated from reference gene primer amplification. Clones were read by immunoSEQ multiplex PCR, and TCRdb kept only the in-frame ones, dropping some. V and J calls and clone size come straight from that table; D and trimming were deduced from the DNA. The sample has under 150,000 clones; 70% to 90% are singletons. Sequenced: peripheral blood. J is TRBJ2-3 and V is TRBV4-3, with TRBD2 matching 10 bases. This receptor was taken from a human donor in a cohort sampled during active COVID-19. CDR3 coding DNA: TGCGCCAGCAGCCAAGATCGGTATAGCGGGGGGCTCACAGATACGCAGTATTTT. Translation: CASSQDRYSGGLTDTQYF.